Shown below are 18 T cell receptor beta chains from a single sample sequenced in a study of blood T cell repertoires in COVID-19. TCRdb's copy holds only in-frame clones and misses some; the assay was immunoSEQ multiplex PCR. Of under 400,000 clones listed, about nine tenths are singletons. Sequenced material: peripheral blood. The receptors come from a woman aged 30 to 39 with COVID-19, enrolled during active disease.

The CDR3 protein is CASSLDRERGYTF. Here the CDR3 DNA reads TGTGCCAGCAGCTTAGATCGGGAAAGGGGCTACACCTTC. The gene calls are TRBV11-2 and TRBJ1-2; unclear D gene. CDR1 and CDR2 from the germline V gene are SGHAT and FQNNGV. The V end was cut by 0 bases, the J end by 8 bases, with 10 bases between. The CDR3 consists of 13 residues.

The chain is built from TRBV30 and TRBJ2-1; 7 nucleotides match TRBD2. The CDR3 has 13 residues. Trimming removed 3 bases from V and 2 bases from J; junction bases left unmatched: 1. The germline gives CDR1 GTSNPN, CDR2 SVGIG (reference sequence). The CDR3 is CAWRGGTYNEQFF. The CDR3 region has the DNA TGTGCCTGGAGGGGGGGGACCTACAATGAGCAGTTCTTC.

The V gene is TRBV3-1 (or the pseudogene TRBV3-2), the J gene TRBJ2-2, with D possibly being TRBD2 (5 bases). V was clipped by 2 bases and J by 0 bases, with 13 bases between them. This CDR3 is 17 amino acids long. Germline V gene sequence: CDR1 LGHDT, CDR2 YNNKEL (reference sequence). CDR3 sequence reads: CASSQSTGSPNTGELFF. The CDR3 coding sequence is TGTGCCAGCAGCCAATCCACGGGATCCCCGAACACCGGGGAGCTGTTTTTT.

V usage is TRBV7-7 and J usage is TRBJ2-1; no definite D call. The CDR3 length is 13 residues. Trimming pared 1 base from V and 8 bases from J, leaving 9 bases between. The V gene's germline CDR1 is SSHAT and CDR2 FNYEAQ (reference sequence). CDR3: CASSLGNGDEQFF. Written as DNA, the CDR3 is TGTGCCAGCAGCTTAGGGAACGGAGATGAGCAGTTCTTC.

This rearrangement joins TRBV28 to TRBJ2-7; 11 bases align to TRBD2. The J segment lost 7 bases and the V segment lost 6 bases, leaving 5 bases of the junction unmatched. The germline V gene has CDR1 MDHEN and CDR2 SYDVKM. The CDR3 contains 13 residues. CDR3 residues: CASRGLAAGEQYF. The CDR3 DNA sequence: TGTGCCAGCAGGGGACTAGCGGCAGGAGAGCAGTACTTC.

The chain couples TRBV4-1 to TRBJ2-7, with D uncertain. V lost 0 bases to trimming and J lost 3 bases, with 12 bases between them. CDR3 length: 15 residues. Looked up from germline, CDR1 is MGHRA and CDR2 is YSYEKL. CDR3 DNA: TGCGCCAGCAGCCAAGAACCCGATGCGATCTACGAGCAGTACTTC. Translating gives CASSQEPDAIYEQYF.

The chain combines TRBV5-4 with TRBJ1-1, with 8 bases lining up with TRBD1. Germline loops: CDR1 SGHNT, CDR2 YYREEE (reference sequence). This CDR3 is built from 13 residues. Trimming removed 8 bases from V and 6 bases from J; junction bases left unmatched: 9. The CDR3 loop is CASTTGGRAEAFF. As DNA, the CDR3 is TGTGCCAGTACTACAGGGGGTCGAGCTGAAGCTTTCTTT.

This chain links TRBV6-6 with TRBJ1-2; D is unresolved. This CDR3 spans 14 amino acids. V lost 5 bases to trimming and J lost 0 bases, with 10 bases between them. Germline CDR1 and CDR2: MNHNY and SVGAGI (reference sequence). CDR3 bases: TGTGCCAGCAGTCCCGACGGGGCTAACTATGGCTACACCTTC. Its protein is CASSPDGANYGYTF.

V usage is TRBV27 and J usage is TRBJ1-5; weak D call: TRBD1 (6 bases). CDR1 MNHEY and CDR2 SMNVEV come from the germline V gene (reference sequence). Trimming removed 2 bases at V and 4 bases at J, with 12 bases between. This CDR3 region has 15 residues. CDR3 sequence reads: CASSLADSRNQPQHF. As DNA, the CDR3 is TGTGCCAGCAGTTTAGCGGACAGCAGGAATCAGCCCCAGCATTTT.

CDR3 region: CATSGGGSDRFAGELFF. As DNA, the CDR3 is TGTGCCACCAGCGGAGGGGGGTCGGACAGGTTCGCCGGGGAGCTGTTTTTT. The J gene is TRBJ2-2, the V gene TRBV15; D perhaps matches TRBD1 (7 bases). The CDR3 consists of 17 residues. The germline gives CDR1 LNHNV, CDR2 YYDKDF (reference sequence). Trimming stripped 5 bases from V and 6 bases from J, with 22 bases between.

This sequence joins TRBV7-9 and TRBJ2-7; 12 bases line up with TRBD2. Trimming removed 4 bases from V and 4 bases from J; junction bases left unmatched: 8. CDR1 is SEHNR, CDR2 FQNEAQ, per germline (reference sequence). The CDR3 length is 16 residues. This CDR3 is CASSSRLAGVGYEQYF. CDR3 coding DNA: TGTGCCAGCAGCTCTCGACTAGCGGGAGTGGGTTACGAGCAGTACTTC.

J is TRBJ2-1 and V is TRBV5-1; 11 bases are a match to TRBD2. Germline CDR1 is SGHRS and CDR2 is YFSETQ. The CDR3 runs to 16 residues. V trimming: 0 bases; J trimming: 9 bases; junction bases outside the gene matches: 8. The DNA of the CDR3 is TGCGCCAGCAGCTTGGATAGCGGGAGGGCCCAGGGTGAGCAGTTCTTC. Protein: CASSLDSGRAQGEQFF.

The CDR3 region has the DNA TGTGCCAGCTCACTCTCGACAGGAACCTACGAGCAGTACTTC. Amino acid sequence: CASSLSTGTYEQYF. The chain couples TRBV18 to TRBJ2-7, with D possibly matching TRBD1 (6 bases). The V end was cut by 4 bases, the J end by 2 bases, with 12 bases between. This CDR3 has 14 residues. Germline V gene sequence: CDR1 KGHSH, CDR2 LQKENI.

CDR3 nucleotides: TGTGCCAGCAGCTTGTCTGACAGGGGTAGGTGGTTCTTC. This codes for CASSLSDRGRWFF. The chain carries TRBV5-6 and TRBJ2-1; 8 bases match TRBD1. The V gene's germline CDR1 is SGHDT and CDR2 YYEEEE. The V segment lost 1 base and the J segment 15 bases; nucleotides outside the gene matches: 9. The CDR3 is 13 amino acids.

Only one count was recorded for this clone. This rearrangement joins TRBV28 to TRBJ2-2, with 11 nucleotides matching TRBD2. This CDR3 is built from 17 residues. Germline lookup yields CDR1 MDHEN and CDR2 SYDVKM. The trim removed 6 bases at V and 4 bases at J, leaving 10 bases unmatched. CDR3 coding DNA: TGTGCCAGCAGACCCCCGGGACTAGCGGTTAGCACCGGGGAGCTGTTTTTT. Its protein product is CASRPPGLAVSTGELFF.

The chain uses TRBV28 and TRBJ1-4, with D maybe TRBD1 (5 bases). Per the germline V gene, CDR1 is MDHEN and CDR2 is SYDVKM. The CDR3 is made up of 14 amino acids. The V end was cut by 8 bases, the J end by 7 bases, with 17 bases between. CDR3 DNA: TGTGCCAGCTACGGCCAGGGTCTATCTGAAAAACTGTTTTTT. Amino acids: CASYGQGLSEKLFF.

The chain has TRBV9 and TRBJ2-1, with a tentative D call TRBD1 (6 bases). V lost 3 bases to trimming and J lost 6 bases, with 10 bases between them. Germline lookup yields CDR1 SGDLS and CDR2 YYNGEE. The CDR3 has 13 amino acids. The CDR3, as DNA: TGTGCCAGCAGCGAAACAGGGTCCAATGAGCAGTTCTTC. Translated: CASSETGSNEQFF.

The chain is built from TRBV9 and TRBJ1-1; TRBD1 agrees at 9 bases. V lost 4 bases and J lost 10; bases outside the gene matches: 11. The CDR3 runs to 14 residues. Germline CDR1 is SGDLS and CDR2 is YYNGEE. The DNA of the CDR3 is TGTGCCAGCAGCCGAGACAAAGAGGGACAGGGAGCTTTCTTT. Translated: CASSRDKEGQGAFF.